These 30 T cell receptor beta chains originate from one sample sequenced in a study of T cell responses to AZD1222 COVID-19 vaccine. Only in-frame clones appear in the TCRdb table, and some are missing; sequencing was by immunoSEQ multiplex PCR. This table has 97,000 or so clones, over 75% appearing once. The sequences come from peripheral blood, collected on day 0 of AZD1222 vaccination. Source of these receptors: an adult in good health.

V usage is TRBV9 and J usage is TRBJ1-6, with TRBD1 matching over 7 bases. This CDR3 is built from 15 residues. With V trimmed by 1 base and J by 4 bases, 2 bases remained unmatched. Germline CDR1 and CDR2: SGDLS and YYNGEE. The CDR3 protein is CASSVQGGYNSPLHF. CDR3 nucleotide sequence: TGTGCCAGCAGCGTACAGGGGGGGTATAATTCACCCCTCCACTTT.

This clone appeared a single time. The CDR3 region is CASSRGGTEAFF. The CDR3 region has the DNA TGTGCCAGCAGTAGAGGAGGGACTGAAGCTTTCTTT. This chain connects TRBV12-3 or TRBV12-4 to TRBJ1-1; D gene ambiguous. The CDR3 is 12 amino acids. Trimming removed 5 bases at V and 5 bases at J, with 9 bases between.

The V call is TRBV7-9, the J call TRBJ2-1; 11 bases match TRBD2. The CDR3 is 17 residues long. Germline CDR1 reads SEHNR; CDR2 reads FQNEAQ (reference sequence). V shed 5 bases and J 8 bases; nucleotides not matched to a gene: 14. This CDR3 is CASSHLLGLAGGDEQFF. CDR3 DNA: TGTGCCAGCAGCCATTTGTTGGGGCTAGCGGGAGGTGATGAGCAGTTCTTC. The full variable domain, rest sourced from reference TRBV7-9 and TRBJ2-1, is DTGVSQNPRHKITKRGQNVTFRCDPISEHNRLYWYRQTLGQGPEFLTYFQNEAQLEKSRLLSDRFSAERPKGSFSTLEIQRTEQGDSAMYLCASSHLLGLAGGDEQFFGPGTRLTVL.

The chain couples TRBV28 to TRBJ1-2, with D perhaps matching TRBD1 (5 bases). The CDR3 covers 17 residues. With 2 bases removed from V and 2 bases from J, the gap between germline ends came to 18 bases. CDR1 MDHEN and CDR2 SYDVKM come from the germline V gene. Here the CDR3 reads CASSLPTRGRANYGYTF. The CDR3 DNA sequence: TGTGCCAGCAGTTTACCCACGAGGGGAAGAGCCAACTATGGCTACACCTTC.

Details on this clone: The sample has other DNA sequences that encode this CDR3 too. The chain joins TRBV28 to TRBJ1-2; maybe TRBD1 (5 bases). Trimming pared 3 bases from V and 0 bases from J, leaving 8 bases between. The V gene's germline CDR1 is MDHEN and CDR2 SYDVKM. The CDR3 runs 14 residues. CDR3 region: CASSLGEANYGYTF. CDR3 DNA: TGTGCCAGCAGTTTGGGGGAGGCTAACTATGGCTACACCTTC.

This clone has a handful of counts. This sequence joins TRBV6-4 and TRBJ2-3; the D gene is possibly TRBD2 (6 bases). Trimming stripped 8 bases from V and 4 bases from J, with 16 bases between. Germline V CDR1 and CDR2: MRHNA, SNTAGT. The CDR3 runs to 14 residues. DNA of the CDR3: TGTGCCAGCGGAGTTGGCGGGACGGCAGATACGCAGTATTTT. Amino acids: CASGVGGTADTQYF.

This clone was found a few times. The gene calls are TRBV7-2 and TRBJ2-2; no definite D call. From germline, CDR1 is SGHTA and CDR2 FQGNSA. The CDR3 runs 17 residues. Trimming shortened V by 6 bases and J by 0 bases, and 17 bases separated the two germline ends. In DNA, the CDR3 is TGTGCCAGCAGTATTTTACCGGTGACAACGAACACCGGGGAGCTGTTTTTT. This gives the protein CASSILPVTTNTGELFF.

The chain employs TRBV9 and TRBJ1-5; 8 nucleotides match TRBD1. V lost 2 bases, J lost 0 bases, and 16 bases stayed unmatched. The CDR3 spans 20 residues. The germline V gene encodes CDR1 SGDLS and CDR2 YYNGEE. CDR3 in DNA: TGTGCCAGCAGCGTTTTACCCCATCGAGGACAGGGCTATAGCAATCAGCCCCAGCATTTT. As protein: CASSVLPHRGQGYSNQPQHF.

The CDR3 sequence is CASSLGSGTLSRGQYF. The CDR3 nucleotides read TGTGCCAGCAGCCTGGGATCCGGGACTCTATCCCGCGGGCAGTACTTC. The V call is TRBV3-1 (or the pseudogene TRBV3-2), the J call TRBJ2-7, with a tentative D call TRBD2 (6 bases). V was clipped by 4 bases and J by 9 bases, with 25 bases between them. Germline values: CDR1 LGHDT, CDR2 YNNKEL (reference sequence). The CDR3 covers 16 residues.

CDR3 in DNA: TGTGCCAGCAGTTTATTGGGGGAGGGCCTCTACGAGCAGTACTTC. Translated, it gives CASSLLGEGLYEQYF. This chain connects TRBV28 to TRBJ2-7; TRBD2 matches at 7 bases. Germline CDR1 MDHEN, CDR2 SYDVKM. This CDR3 is 15 amino acids long. The junction had 6 bases not matched to a gene; V was cut back by 1 base and J by 3 bases. The whole variable domain, filled in from reference TRBV28 and TRBJ2-7, reads DVKVTQSSRYLVKRTGEKVFLECVQDMDHENMFWYRQDPGLGLRLIYFSYDVKMKEKGDIPEGYSVSREKKERFSLILESASTNQTSMYLCASSLLGEGLYEQYFGPGTRLTVT.

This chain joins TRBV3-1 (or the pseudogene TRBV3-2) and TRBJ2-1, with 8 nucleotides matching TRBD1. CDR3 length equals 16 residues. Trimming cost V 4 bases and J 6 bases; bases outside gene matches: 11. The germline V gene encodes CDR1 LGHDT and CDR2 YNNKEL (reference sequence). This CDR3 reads CASSPPGQAYLNEQFF. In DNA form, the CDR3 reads TGTGCCAGCAGCCCACCGGGACAGGCATACCTCAATGAGCAGTTCTTC.

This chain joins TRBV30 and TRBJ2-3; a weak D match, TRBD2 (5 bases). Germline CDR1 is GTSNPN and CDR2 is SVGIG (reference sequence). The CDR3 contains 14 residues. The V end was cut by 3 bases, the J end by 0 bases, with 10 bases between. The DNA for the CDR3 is TGTGCCTGGAGCCGGGGATCTAGCACAGATACGCAGTATTTT. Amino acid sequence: CAWSRGSSTDTQYF.

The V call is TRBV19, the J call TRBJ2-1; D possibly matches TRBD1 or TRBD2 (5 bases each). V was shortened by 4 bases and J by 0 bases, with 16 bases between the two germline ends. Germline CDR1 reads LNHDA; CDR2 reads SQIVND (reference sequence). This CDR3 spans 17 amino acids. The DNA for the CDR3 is TGTGCCAGTAGTACCCTGACCGGGACGGGCTCCTACAATGAGCAGTTCTTC. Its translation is CASSTLTGTGSYNEQFF.

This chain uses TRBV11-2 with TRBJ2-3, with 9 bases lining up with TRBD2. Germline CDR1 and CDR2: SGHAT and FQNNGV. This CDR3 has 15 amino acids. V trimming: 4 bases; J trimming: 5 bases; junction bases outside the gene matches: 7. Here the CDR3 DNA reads TGTGCCAGCAGCTCCAGCGGGAGGTCGGGAGATACGCAGTATTTT. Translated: CASSSSGRSGDTQYF.

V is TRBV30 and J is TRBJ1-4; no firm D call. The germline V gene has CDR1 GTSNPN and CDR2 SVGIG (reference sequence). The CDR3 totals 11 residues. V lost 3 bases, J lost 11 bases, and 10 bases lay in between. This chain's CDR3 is CAWRLGQKLFF. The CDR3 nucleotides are TGTGCCTGGAGATTGGGCCAGAAACTGTTTTTT.

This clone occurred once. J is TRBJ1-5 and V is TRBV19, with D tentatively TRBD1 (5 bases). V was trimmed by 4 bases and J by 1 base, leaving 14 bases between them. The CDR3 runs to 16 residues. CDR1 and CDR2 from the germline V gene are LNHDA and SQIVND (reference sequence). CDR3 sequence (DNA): TGTGCCAGTAGTACTCTTGGGGGGGTGAGCAATCAGCCCCAGCATTTT. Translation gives CASSTLGGVSNQPQHF.

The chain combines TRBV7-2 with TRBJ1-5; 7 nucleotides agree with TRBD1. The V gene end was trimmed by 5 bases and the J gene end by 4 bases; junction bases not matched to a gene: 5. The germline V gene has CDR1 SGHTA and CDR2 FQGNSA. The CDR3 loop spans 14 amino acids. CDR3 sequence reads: CASSPKTGNQPQHF. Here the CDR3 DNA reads TGTGCCAGCAGCCCTAAGACAGGGAATCAGCCCCAGCATTTT.

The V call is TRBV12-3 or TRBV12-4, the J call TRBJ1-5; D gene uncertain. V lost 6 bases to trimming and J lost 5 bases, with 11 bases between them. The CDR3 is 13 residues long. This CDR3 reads CASRGIIDQPQHF. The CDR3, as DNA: TGTGCCAGCAGAGGGATTATTGATCAGCCCCAGCATTTT.

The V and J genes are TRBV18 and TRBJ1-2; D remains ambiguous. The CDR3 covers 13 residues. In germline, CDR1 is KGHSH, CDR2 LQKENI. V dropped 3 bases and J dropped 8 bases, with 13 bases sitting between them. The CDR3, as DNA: TGTGCCAGCTCACCCCCGCAGGCTCGCGGCTACACCTTC. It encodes CASSPPQARGYTF. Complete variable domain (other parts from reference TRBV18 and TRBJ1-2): NAGVMQNPRHLVRRRGQEARLRCSPMKGHSHVYWYRQLPEEGLKFMVYLQKENIIDESGMPKERFSAEFPKEGPSILRIQQVVRGDSAAYFCASSPPQARGYTFGSGTRLTVV.

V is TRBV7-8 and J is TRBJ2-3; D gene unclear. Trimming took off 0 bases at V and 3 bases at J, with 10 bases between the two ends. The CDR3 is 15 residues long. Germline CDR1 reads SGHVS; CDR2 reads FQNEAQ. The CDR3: CASSLAGIRTDTQYF. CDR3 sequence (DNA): TGTGCCAGCAGCTTAGCGGGAATCAGAACAGATACGCAGTATTTT. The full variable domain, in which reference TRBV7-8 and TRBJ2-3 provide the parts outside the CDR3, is GAGVSQSPRYKVAKRGQDVALRCDPISGHVSLFWYQQALGQGPEFLTYFQNEAQLDKSGLPSDRFFAERPEGSVSTLKIQRTQQEDSAVYLCASSLAGIRTDTQYFGPGTRLTVL.

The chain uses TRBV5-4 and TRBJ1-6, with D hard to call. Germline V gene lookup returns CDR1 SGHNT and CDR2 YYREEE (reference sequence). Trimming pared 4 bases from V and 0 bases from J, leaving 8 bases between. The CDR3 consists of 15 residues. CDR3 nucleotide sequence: TGTGCCAGCAGCCCCGGGAGCTCCTATAATTCACCCCTCCACTTT. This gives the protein CASSPGSSYNSPLHF.

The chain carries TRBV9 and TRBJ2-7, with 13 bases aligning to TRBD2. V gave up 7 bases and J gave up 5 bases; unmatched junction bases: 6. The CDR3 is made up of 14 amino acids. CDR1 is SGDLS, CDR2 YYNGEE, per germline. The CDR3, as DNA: TGTGCCAGCGGGGGACTAGCGGGACTCGACGAGCAGTACTTC. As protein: CASGGLAGLDEQYF.

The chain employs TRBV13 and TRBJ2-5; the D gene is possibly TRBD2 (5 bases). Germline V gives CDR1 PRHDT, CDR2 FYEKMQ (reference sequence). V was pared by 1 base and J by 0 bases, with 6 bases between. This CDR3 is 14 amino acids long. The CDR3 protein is CASSLAGYQETQYF. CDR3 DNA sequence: TGTGCCAGCAGCTTAGCGGGATACCAAGAGACCCAGTACTTC.

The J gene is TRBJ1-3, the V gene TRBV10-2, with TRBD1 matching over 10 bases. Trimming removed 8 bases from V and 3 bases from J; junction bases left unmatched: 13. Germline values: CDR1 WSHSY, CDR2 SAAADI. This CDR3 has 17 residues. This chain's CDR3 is CASSSGQGLSDGNTIYF. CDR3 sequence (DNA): TGCGCCAGCTCTTCGGGACAGGGGCTTTCGGATGGAAACACCATATATTTT.

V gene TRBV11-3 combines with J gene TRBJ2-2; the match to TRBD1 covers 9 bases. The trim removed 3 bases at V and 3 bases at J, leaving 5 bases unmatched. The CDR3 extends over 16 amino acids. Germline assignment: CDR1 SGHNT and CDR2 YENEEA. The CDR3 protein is CASSLGQGRDTGELFF. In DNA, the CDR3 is TGTGCCAGCAGCTTGGGACAGGGAAGAGACACCGGGGAGCTGTTTTTT.

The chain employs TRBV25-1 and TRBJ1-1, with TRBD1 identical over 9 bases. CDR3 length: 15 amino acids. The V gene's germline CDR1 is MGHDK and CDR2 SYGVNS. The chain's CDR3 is CPTKTRQGVNTEAFF. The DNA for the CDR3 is TGTCCCACAAAAACACGACAGGGGGTGAACACTGAAGCTTTCTTT.

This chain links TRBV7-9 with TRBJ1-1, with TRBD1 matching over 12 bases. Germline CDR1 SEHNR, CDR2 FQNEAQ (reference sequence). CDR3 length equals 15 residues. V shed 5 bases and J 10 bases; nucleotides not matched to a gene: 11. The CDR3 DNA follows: TGTGCCAGCAGCAGACTACCGGGACAGGGGGCCGGAGCTTTCTTT. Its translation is CASSRLPGQGAGAFF.

The CDR3 region is CAWNRDRGNTEAFF. The DNA of the CDR3 is TGTGCCTGGAATAGGGACAGGGGGAACACTGAAGCTTTCTTT. The genes are TRBV30 and TRBJ1-1; 10 positions agree with TRBD1. Germline V lookup: CDR1 GTSNPN, CDR2 SVGIG (reference sequence). The junction had 3 bases not matched to a gene; V was cut back by 4 bases and J by 1 base. The CDR3 length is 14 residues.

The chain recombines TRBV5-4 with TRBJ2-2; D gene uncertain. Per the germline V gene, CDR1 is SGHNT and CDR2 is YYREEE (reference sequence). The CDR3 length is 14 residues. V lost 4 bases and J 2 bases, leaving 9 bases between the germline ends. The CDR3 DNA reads TGTGCCAGCAGCCCTAAGCTCAACACCGGGGAGCTGTTTTTT. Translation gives CASSPKLNTGELFF.

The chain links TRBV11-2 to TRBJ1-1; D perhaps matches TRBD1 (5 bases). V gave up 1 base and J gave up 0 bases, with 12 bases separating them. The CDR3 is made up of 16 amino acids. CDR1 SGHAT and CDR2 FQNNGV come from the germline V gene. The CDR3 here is CASSLVSGTLNTEAFF. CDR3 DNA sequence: TGTGCCAGCAGCTTAGTCTCAGGGACGCTGAACACTGAAGCTTTCTTT.